The 19 T cell receptor beta chains listed next were all sequenced from one sample in a study of blood T cell repertoires in COVID-19. The method was immunoSEQ multiplex PCR; TCRdb's version includes in-frame clones alone and lacks a portion of them. The sample holds about 320,000 clones, roughly 89% seen once. What was sequenced was PBMCs or T cells enriched from blood (not recorded which). The origin of the receptors is a man in his 60s who had recovered from COVID-19.

The CDR3 nucleotides are TGTGCCAGCAGCTTAGGGTTCACTAGCGGGTCCTACAATGAGCAGTTCTTC. It is translated as CASSLGFTSGSYNEQFF. The chain combines TRBV11-2 with TRBJ2-1; 9 bases are shared with TRBD2. Germline V gene lookup returns CDR1 SGHAT and CDR2 FQNNGV. The CDR3 is made up of 17 amino acids. V was clipped by 1 base and J by 1 base; unmatched bases: 5. Full variable domain (rest looked up from reference TRBV11-2 and TRBJ2-1): EAGVAQSPRYKIIEKRQSVAFWCNPISGHATLYWYQQILGQGPKLLIQFQNNGVVDDSQLPKDRFSAERLKGVDSTLKIQPAKLEDSAVYLCASSLGFTSGSYNEQFFGPGTRLTVL.

J is TRBJ1-1 and V is TRBV19, with 7 positions matching TRBD1. After removal of 5 bases from V and 4 bases from J, the junction contained 10 bases not matched to a gene. Looked up from germline, CDR1 is LNHDA and CDR2 is SQIVND (reference sequence). The CDR3 is 15 residues long. This CDR3 reads CASSPYLAGGTEAFF. For the CDR3, the DNA is TGTGCCAGTAGTCCCTACCTAGCAGGGGGCACTGAAGCTTTCTTT. Full variable domain (missing parts from reference TRBV19 and TRBJ1-1): DGGITQSPKYLFRKEGQNVTLSCEQNLNHDAMYWYRQDPGQGLRLIYYSQIVNDFQKGDIAEGYSVSREKKESFPLTVTSAQKNPTAFYLCASSPYLAGGTEAFFGQGTRLTVV.

CDR3 residues: CASRAGGRFYNEQFF. The CDR3 DNA is TGTGCCAGCAGGGCAGGGGGTCGGTTCTACAATGAGCAGTTCTTC. The chain links TRBV7-2 to TRBJ2-1, with 7 bases lining up with TRBD1. The V and J ends lost 6 bases and 3 bases, in that order; junction bases with no gene match: 8. This CDR3 has 15 residues. Germline CDR1 SGHTA, CDR2 FQGNSA. Variable domain in full (rest from reference TRBV7-2 and TRBJ2-1): GAGVSQSPSNKVTEKGKDVELRCDPISGHTALYWYRQSLGQGLEFLIYFQGNSAPDKSGLPSDRFSAERTGGSVSTLTIQRTQQEDSAVYLCASRAGGRFYNEQFFGPGTRLTVL.

The chain employs TRBV4-3 and TRBJ2-7; possible D gene TRBD2, 6 bases. V lost 0 bases and J lost 2, with 11 bases in between. Per germline, CDR1 LGHNA and CDR2 YSLEER. This CDR3 spans 15 amino acids. CDR3 protein: CASSQDSGGAYEQYF. The CDR3 bases are TGCGCCAGCAGCCAAGATTCCGGGGGAGCCTACGAGCAGTACTTC.

The table lists this clone with a count of one. The chain couples TRBV11-2 to TRBJ2-3; 8 nucleotides align to TRBD1. The CDR3 loop spans 15 amino acids. The germline V gene encodes CDR1 SGHAT and CDR2 FQNNGV. Trimming took 5 bases from V and 3 from J; bases not matched to a gene: 7. As DNA, the CDR3 is TGTGCCAGCAGCCCATACAGGGGGTGGACAGATACGCAGTATTTT. Translated: CASSPYRGWTDTQYF. Combining the CDR3 with reference TRBV11-2 and TRBJ2-3 gives the whole variable domain EAGVAQSPRYKIIEKRQSVAFWCNPISGHATLYWYQQILGQGPKLLIQFQNNGVVDDSQLPKDRFSAERLKGVDSTLKIQPAKLEDSAVYLCASSPYRGWTDTQYFGPGTRLTVL.

The rearrangement uses TRBV7-9 and TRBJ2-3; D ambiguous. The CDR3 covers 16 residues. V lost 5 bases, J lost 3 bases, and 18 bases lay in between. Germline V gives CDR1 SEHNR, CDR2 FQNEAQ (reference sequence). The CDR3 DNA reads TGTGCCAGCAGCCCCCCCTGGGCGCAGTTAACAGATACGCAGTATTTT. Protein sequence: CASSPPWAQLTDTQYF.

V gene TRBV28 combines with J gene TRBJ2-2; maybe TRBD1 (6 bases). The CDR3 runs to 16 residues. Between the trimmed V and J ends, which lost 1 base and 3 bases, there was a span of 12 bases. From germline, CDR1 is MDHEN and CDR2 SYDVKM. CDR3 DNA: TGTGCCAGCAGTTTATTAGGGGGAGTGTACACCGGGGAGCTGTTTTTT. Protein sequence: CASSLLGGVYTGELFF.

The V gene is TRBV7-2, the J gene TRBJ1-2; D uncertain. Germline V lookup: CDR1 SGHTA, CDR2 FQGNSA. CDR3 length: 15 amino acids. Trimming removed 4 bases from V and 3 bases from J, with 15 bases in between. The CDR3 DNA follows: TGTGCCAGCAGCTCCAGGTTGAATCGGCACTATGGCTACACCTTC. Amino acid sequence: CASSSRLNRHYGYTF.

In nucleotides, the CDR3 is TGCGCCAGCAGCCAAGAGGCGGTCGGGGAGCTGTTTTTT. This sequence encodes CASSQEAVGELFF. The V call is TRBV4-1, the J call TRBJ2-2, with D unclear. Trimming cost V 0 bases and J 7 bases, with 6 bases left between them. Per germline, CDR1 MGHRA and CDR2 YSYEKL. This CDR3 is 13 amino acids long.

J is TRBJ2-1 and V is TRBV9, with D unresolved. Germline V CDR1 and CDR2: SGDLS, YYNGEE. There are 14 residues in the CDR3. V was cut by 0 bases and J by 9 bases, with 13 bases left in between. The CDR3 region is CASSVGAPLGEQFF. The CDR3, as DNA: TGTGCCAGCAGCGTAGGGGCCCCTCTTGGTGAGCAGTTCTTC.

This clone was recorded only once. The chain combines TRBV18 with TRBJ1-5; 8 nucleotides line up with TRBD1. The CDR3 has 14 residues. Trimming removed 5 bases from V and 6 bases from J; junction bases left unmatched: 6. Germline CDR1 and CDR2: KGHSH and LQKENI. CDR3 residues: CASSSDRGGQPQHF. The CDR3 DNA reads as TGTGCCAGCTCATCCGACAGGGGAGGTCAGCCCCAGCATTTT.

The rearrangement links TRBV25-1 to TRBJ2-2, with D unresolved. Germline CDR1 is MGHDK and CDR2 is SYGVNS. V lost 8 bases and J lost 5, with 9 bases in between. The CDR3 covers 12 residues. The CDR3 reads CASSRFTGELFF. CDR3 DNA: TGTGCCAGCTCGAGGTTTACCGGGGAGCTGTTTTTT.

In this sample, this clone turned up once. The rearrangement joins TRBV5-1 to TRBJ2-2; TRBD1 matches 7 bases. J lost 4 bases, V lost 2 bases, and 5 bases had no gene match. The CDR3 is 15 amino acids. Germline-derived CDR1 and CDR2 are SGHRS and YFSETQ. The CDR3 coding sequence is TGCGCCAGCAGCTTAGGGGGCGCGGTCACCGGGGAGCTGTTTTTT. Translated, it gives CASSLGGAVTGELFF.

The V gene is TRBV5-4, the J gene TRBJ2-5; 10 bases match TRBD2. Germline trimming cut 4 bases from V and 5 bases from J; bases unmatched to any gene: 11. This CDR3 is built from 16 residues. CDR1 and CDR2 (germline): SGHNT, YYREEE (reference sequence). The CDR3 is CASSPGLAYSSETQYF. Here the CDR3 DNA reads TGTGCCAGCAGCCCGGGACTAGCGTATTCTTCGGAGACCCAGTACTTC.

The genes are TRBV27 and TRBJ2-7, with TRBD1 matching 10 bases. Germline CDR1 MNHEY, CDR2 SMNVEV (reference sequence). V lost 2 bases and J lost 6; bases outside the gene matches: 10. The CDR3 has 16 residues. CDR3 DNA sequence: TGTGCCAGCAGTTTACCCCGGGACAGGGGCATATCCGAGCAGTACTTC. Protein: CASSLPRDRGISEQYF.

The gene calls are TRBV7-9 and TRBJ1-2; TRBD1 agrees at 8 bases. With 4 bases clipped from V and 3 bases from J, the junction kept 4 bases outside the gene matches. The CDR3 extends over 14 amino acids. Germline V gene sequence: CDR1 SEHNR, CDR2 FQNEAQ (reference sequence). The CDR3 sequence: CASSSTGGDYGYTF. For the CDR3, the DNA is TGTGCCAGCAGCTCTACAGGGGGGGACTATGGCTACACCTTC.

The table lists this clone with a few counts. Its ends do not fully match the called genes, so a read error is possible. V and J are TRBV6-5 and TRBJ2-1; 9 positions match TRBD2. This CDR3 is 15 amino acids long. Germline V gene sequence: CDR1 MNHEY, CDR2 SVGAGI. The CDR3 sequence is CASSYSILAGLHLVF. In DNA form, the CDR3 reads TGTGCCAGCAGTTACTCGATTCTAGCGGGACTTCATCTGGTCTTC.

V and J are TRBV7-3 and TRBJ2-3; 9 bases align to TRBD1. J was trimmed by 1 base and V by 6 bases; bases with no gene match: 5. In germline, CDR1 is SGHTA, CDR2 FQGTGA. This CDR3 region has 15 residues. CDR3 protein: CASRQGAEGTDTQYF. CDR3 nucleotides: TGTGCCAGCAGACAGGGGGCGGAAGGCACAGATACGCAGTATTTT.

J is TRBJ2-1 and V is TRBV11-2; a possible D gene is TRBD1 (5 bases). The ends were cut back, 3 bases at V and 7 bases at J, with 10 bases in the middle. Germline lookup yields CDR1 SGHAT and CDR2 FQNNGV. CDR3 length: 13 amino acids. This CDR3 is CASSLGLQNEQFF. The CDR3 coding sequence is TGTGCCAGCAGCTTGGGGCTGCAGAATGAGCAGTTCTTC.